This T cell receptor beta chain was profiled in a study of blood T cell repertoires in COVID-19. The CDR3 runs 13 residues. Trimming shortened V by 6 bases and J by 8 bases, and 13 bases separated the two germline ends. The V gene's germline CDR1 is LNHDA and CDR2 SQIVND (reference sequence). As originally analysed: By means of reference gene primer amplification, nucleated cell counts were estimated. The data were produced by immunoSEQ multiplex PCR, yet TCRdb's version contains in-frame clones alone and is incomplete. Clone size and V and J calls were adopted from that table, with D and trimming inferred from the DNA. Of some 190,000 clones in the sample, 88% were seen once.

The rearrangement links TRBV19 to TRBJ1-4; possible D gene TRBD1, 5 bases. This TCR was sampled from a man between 18 and 35 years old with active or convalescent COVID-19. Sequencing was performed on peripheral blood. CDR3 sequence (DNA): TGTGCCAGTAGCGAATCATACAGGGAAAAACTGTTTTTT. It encodes CASSESYREKLFF.